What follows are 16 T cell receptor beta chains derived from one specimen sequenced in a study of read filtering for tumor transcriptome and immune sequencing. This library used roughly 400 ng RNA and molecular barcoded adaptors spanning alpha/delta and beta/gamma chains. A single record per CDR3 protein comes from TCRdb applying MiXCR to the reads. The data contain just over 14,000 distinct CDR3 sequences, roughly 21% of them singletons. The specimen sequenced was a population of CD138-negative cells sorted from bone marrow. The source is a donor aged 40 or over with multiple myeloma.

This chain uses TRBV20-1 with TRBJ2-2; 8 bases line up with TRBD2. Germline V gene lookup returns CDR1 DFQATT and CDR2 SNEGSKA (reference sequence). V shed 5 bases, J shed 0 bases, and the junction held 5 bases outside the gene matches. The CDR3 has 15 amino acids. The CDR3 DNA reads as TGCAGTGCTCTGATAGCGGGACCGAACACCGGGGAGCTGTTTTTT. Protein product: CSALIAGPNTGELFF.

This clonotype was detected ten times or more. The CDR3: CASSQTSTGYNEQFF. The DNA of the CDR3 is TGCGCCAGCAGCCAAACCAGCACCGGCTACAATGAGCAGTTCTTC. This sequence joins TRBV4-1 and TRBJ2-1; D uncertain. The length of the CDR3 is 15 residues. The germline V and J ends were trimmed by 2 bases and 3 bases, with 11 bases remaining between them. The germline V gene encodes CDR1 MGHRA and CDR2 YSYEKL.

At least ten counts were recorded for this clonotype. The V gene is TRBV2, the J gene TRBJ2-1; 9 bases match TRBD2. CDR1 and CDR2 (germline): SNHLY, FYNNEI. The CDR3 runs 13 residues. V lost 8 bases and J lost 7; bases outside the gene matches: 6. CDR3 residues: CASAGGPRNEQFF. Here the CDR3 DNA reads TGTGCCAGCGCGGGGGGGCCTCGAAATGAGCAGTTCTTC.

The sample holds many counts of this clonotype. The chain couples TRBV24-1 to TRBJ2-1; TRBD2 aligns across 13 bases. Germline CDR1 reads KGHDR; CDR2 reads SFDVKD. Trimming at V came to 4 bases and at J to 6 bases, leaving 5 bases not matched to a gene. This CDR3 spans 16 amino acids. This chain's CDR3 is CATSERTSGSGNEQFF. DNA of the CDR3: TGTGCCACCAGTGAGAGGACTAGCGGGAGTGGCAATGAGCAGTTCTTC.

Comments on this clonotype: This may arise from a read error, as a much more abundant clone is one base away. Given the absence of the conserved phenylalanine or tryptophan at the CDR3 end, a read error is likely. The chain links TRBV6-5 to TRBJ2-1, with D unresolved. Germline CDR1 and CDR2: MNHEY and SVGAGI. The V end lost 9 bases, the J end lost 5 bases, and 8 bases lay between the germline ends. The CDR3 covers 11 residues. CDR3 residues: CASKTDNEQFL. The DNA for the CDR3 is TGTGCCAGTAAGACGGACAATGAGCAGTTCCTC.

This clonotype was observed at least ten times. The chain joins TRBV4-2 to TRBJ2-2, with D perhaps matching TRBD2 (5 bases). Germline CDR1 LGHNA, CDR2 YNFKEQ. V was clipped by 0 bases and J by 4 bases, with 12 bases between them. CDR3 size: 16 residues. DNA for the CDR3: TGTGCCAGCAGCCAAGATACGGGGAGTATCACCGGGGAGCTGTTTTTT. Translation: CASSQDTGSITGELFF.

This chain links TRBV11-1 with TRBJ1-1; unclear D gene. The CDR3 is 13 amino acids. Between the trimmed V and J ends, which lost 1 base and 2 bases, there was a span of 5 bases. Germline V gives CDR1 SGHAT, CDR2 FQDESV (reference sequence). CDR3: CASSLVGNTEAFF. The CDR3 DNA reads TGTGCCAGCAGCTTAGTGGGCAACACTGAAGCTTTCTTT.

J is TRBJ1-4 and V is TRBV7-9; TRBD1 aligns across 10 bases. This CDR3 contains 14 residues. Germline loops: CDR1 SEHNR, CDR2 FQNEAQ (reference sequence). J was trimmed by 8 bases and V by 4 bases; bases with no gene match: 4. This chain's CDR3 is CASSSDRGREKLFF. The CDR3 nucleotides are TGTGCCAGCAGCTCCGACAGGGGGCGGGAAAAACTGTTTTTT.

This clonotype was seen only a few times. The CDR3 region is CSVRYMNTEAFF. The CDR3 bases are TGCAGCGTCAGATACATGAACACTGAAGCTTTCTTT. The chain combines TRBV29-1 with TRBJ1-1, with unresolved D. The CDR3 runs to 12 residues. Germline V CDR1 and CDR2: SQVTM, ANQGSEA. Trimming removed 6 bases at V and 0 bases at J, with 8 bases between.

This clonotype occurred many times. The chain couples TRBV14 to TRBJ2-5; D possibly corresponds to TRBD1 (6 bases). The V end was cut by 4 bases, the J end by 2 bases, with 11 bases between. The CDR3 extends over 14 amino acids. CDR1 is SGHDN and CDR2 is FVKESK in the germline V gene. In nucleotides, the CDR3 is TGTGCCAGCAGCCCCAGGACAGTTCAAGAGACCCAGTACTTC. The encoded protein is CASSPRTVQETQYF.

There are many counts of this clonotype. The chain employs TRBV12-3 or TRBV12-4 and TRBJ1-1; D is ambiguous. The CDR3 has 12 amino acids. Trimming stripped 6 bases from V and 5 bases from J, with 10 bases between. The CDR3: CASSRDGTEAFF. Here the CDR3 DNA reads TGTGCCAGCAGCCGAGATGGGACTGAAGCTTTCTTT.

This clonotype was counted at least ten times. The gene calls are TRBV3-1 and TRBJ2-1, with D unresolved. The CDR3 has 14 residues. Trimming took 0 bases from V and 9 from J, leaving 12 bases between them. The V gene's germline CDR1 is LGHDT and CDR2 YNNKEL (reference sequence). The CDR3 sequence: CASSQDLGSSEQFF. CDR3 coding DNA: TGTGCCAGCAGCCAAGATCTGGGTAGCAGTGAGCAGTTCTTC.

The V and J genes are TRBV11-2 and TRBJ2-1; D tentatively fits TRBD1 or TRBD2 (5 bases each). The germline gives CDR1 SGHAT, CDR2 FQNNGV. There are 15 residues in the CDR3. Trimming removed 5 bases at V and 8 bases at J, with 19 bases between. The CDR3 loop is CASSPGSSSGDEQFF. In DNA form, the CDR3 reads TGTGCCAGCAGCCCAGGGTCTAGCAGTGGGGATGAGCAGTTCTTC.

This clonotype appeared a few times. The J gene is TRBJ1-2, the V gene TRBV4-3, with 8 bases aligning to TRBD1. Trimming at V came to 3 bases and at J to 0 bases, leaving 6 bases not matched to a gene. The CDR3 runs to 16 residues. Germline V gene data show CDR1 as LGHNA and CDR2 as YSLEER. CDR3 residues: CASSQGGQGANYGYTF. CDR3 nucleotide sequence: TGCGCCAGCAGCCAGGGTGGACAGGGAGCTAACTATGGCTACACCTTC.

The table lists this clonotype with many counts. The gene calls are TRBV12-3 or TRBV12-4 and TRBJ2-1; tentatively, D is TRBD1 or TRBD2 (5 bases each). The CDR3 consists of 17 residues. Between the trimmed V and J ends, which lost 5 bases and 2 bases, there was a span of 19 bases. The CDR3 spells CASSPYWDAQAYNEQFF. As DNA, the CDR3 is TGTGCCAGCAGTCCATACTGGGACGCTCAGGCCTACAATGAGCAGTTCTTC.

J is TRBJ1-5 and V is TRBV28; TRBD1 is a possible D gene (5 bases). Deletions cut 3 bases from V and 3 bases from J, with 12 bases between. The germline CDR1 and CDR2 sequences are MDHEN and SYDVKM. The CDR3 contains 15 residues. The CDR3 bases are TGTGCCAGCAGTTTTAAAATGACAGTCAATCAGCCCCAGCATTTT. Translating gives CASSFKMTVNQPQHF.